Listed here are 19 T cell receptor beta chains from one sample, sequenced in a study of T-cell reconstitution after alpha-beta-depleted transplantation in children. Preparation of the TCRbeta library was carried out with unique molecular identifiers. TCRdb recomputed calls from the PCR reads with MiXCR, one row per CDR3 protein. Seen here are 97,000 or so distinct CDR3 sequences, around 7% observed once, and the top ten hold 16%. The sample was PBMCs, taken before TCRalphabeta/CD19-depleted stem cell transplant. The receptors were gathered from a boy between 2 and 10 years old with acute lymphoblastic leukemia, due to receive a stem cell transplant.

The table lists this clonotype with many counts. This chain uses TRBV11-2 with TRBJ1-1; no definite D call. The germline V gene encodes CDR1 SGHAT and CDR2 FQNNGV. With 5 bases removed from V and 4 bases from J, the gap between germline ends came to 17 bases. This CDR3 contains 15 residues. Written as DNA, the CDR3 is TGTGCCAGCAGCCCCGAGACGCTCCGGGCCACTGAAGCTTTCTTT. Its translation: CASSPETLRATEAFF. The variable domain in full, with the rest retrieved from reference TRBV11-2 and TRBJ1-1, is EAGVAQSPRYKIIEKRQSVAFWCNPISGHATLYWYQQILGQGPKLLIQFQNNGVVDDSQLPKDRFSAERLKGVDSTLKIQPAKLEDSAVYLCASSPETLRATEAFFGQGTRLTVV.

This clonotype was detected ten times or more. The chain employs TRBV4-1 and TRBJ2-1, with D uncertain. CDR1 is MGHRA, CDR2 YSYEKL, per germline. V lost 3 bases to trimming and J lost 6 bases, with 9 bases between them. The CDR3 is 13 residues long. DNA of the CDR3: TGCGCCAGCAGCCAGAACCGAGGCAATGAGCAGTTCTTC. Translating it yields CASSQNRGNEQFF.

This clonotype has only a few counts. V usage is TRBV6-5 and J usage is TRBJ1-2; 7 bases align to TRBD1. Losses at the gene ends were 2 bases for V and 2 bases for J; bases not matched to a gene: 2. The germline V gene has CDR1 MNHEY and CDR2 SVGAGI. This CDR3 has 14 amino acids. Here the CDR3 reads CASSYEGANYGYTF. CDR3 DNA sequence: TGTGCCAGCAGTTACGAGGGGGCAAACTATGGCTACACCTTC.

The CDR3 coding sequence is TGTGCCACCAGCAGCTCAAGGGCGAACCTAGAGACCCAGTACTTC. It yields the protein CATSSSRANLETQYF. This chain joins TRBV15 and TRBJ2-5; no reliable D call. The CDR3 consists of 15 residues. CDR1 is LNHNV and CDR2 is YYDKDF in the germline V gene (reference sequence). The ends were cut back, 3 bases at V and 4 bases at J, with 15 bases in the middle.

This clonotype came up many times. The gene calls are TRBV6-2 or TRBV6-3 and TRBJ2-5; weak D call: TRBD2 (5 bases). The CDR3 is 15 amino acids. CDR1 and CDR2 (germline): MNHEY, SVGEGT. Trimming cost V 5 bases and J 1 base, with 14 bases left between them. For the CDR3, the DNA is TGTGCCAGCAGTAGGGAGAAGAAAACCCAAGAGACCCAGTACTTC. The encoded protein is CASSREKKTQETQYF.

In its sample, this clonotype was seen a few times. J is TRBJ2-5 and V is TRBV6-1; D not resolved. The CDR3 sequence is 18 residues long. V was clipped by 7 bases and J by 5 bases, with 29 bases between them. Germline V lookup: CDR1 MNHNS, CDR2 SASEGT. CDR3 in DNA: TGTGCCAGCACCGAGAGAAGGATCGGCAGTGAGAGTCGGGAGACCCAGTACTTC. As protein: CASTERRIGSESRETQYF.

This clonotype has a count of ten or more. The CDR3 reads CATSSPLAGGLSTDTQYF. CDR3 nucleotide sequence: TGTGCCACCAGCAGCCCACTAGCGGGGGGCCTTAGCACAGATACGCAGTATTTT. The genes are TRBV15 and TRBJ2-3; TRBD2 aligns across 12 bases. Per germline, CDR1 LNHNV and CDR2 YYDKDF (reference sequence). This CDR3 has 18 residues. Unmatched junction bases numbered 7, after V lost 3 bases and J lost 0 bases.

The rearrangement joins TRBV13 to TRBJ1-2; D unresolved. Trimming pared 8 bases from V and 3 bases from J, leaving 13 bases between. The germline gives CDR1 PRHDT, CDR2 FYEKMQ (reference sequence). The CDR3 has 13 amino acids. The CDR3 reads CASGWAGDYGYTF. The CDR3 DNA sequence: TGTGCCAGCGGGTGGGCAGGCGACTATGGCTACACCTTC.

In its sample, this clonotype was seen a few times. The chain couples TRBV20-1 to TRBJ1-1; 8 bases are shared with TRBD1. Germline loops: CDR1 DFQATT, CDR2 SNEGSKA (reference sequence). The junction had 3 bases not matched to a gene; V was cut back by 5 bases and J by 1 base. The CDR3 has 13 residues. The CDR3 loop reads CSAAGGWNTEAFF. The CDR3 nucleotides are TGCAGTGCTGCAGGGGGCTGGAACACTGAAGCTTTCTTT.

The table lists this clonotype with many counts. The chain joins TRBV4-1 to TRBJ2-7, with D perhaps TRBD1 (5 bases). V lost 4 bases and J 2 bases, leaving 12 bases between the germline ends. This CDR3 is 14 amino acids long. Germline-derived CDR1 and CDR2 are MGHRA and YSYEKL. The DNA for the CDR3 is TGCGCCAGCAGCCTCCGACAGATTACCTACGAGCAGTACTTC. Translation: CASSLRQITYEQYF.

This clonotype was observed a handful of times. The chain links TRBV6-5 to TRBJ2-7; D may be TRBD2 (5 bases). Per the germline V gene, CDR1 is MNHEY and CDR2 is SVGAGI. CDR3 length equals 14 residues. V lost 2 bases and J 3 bases, leaving 11 bases between the germline ends. DNA of the CDR3: TGTGCCAGCAGTTACCCTACTAGAAGCTACGAGCAGTACTTC. Translation: CASSYPTRSYEQYF.

The rearrangement uses TRBV7-9 and TRBJ1-1; D is possibly TRBD1 (5 bases). The germline V gene has CDR1 SEHNR and CDR2 FQNEAQ (reference sequence). The V and J ends lost 4 bases and 4 bases respectively, with 22 bases between them. There are 17 residues in the CDR3. The CDR3, as DNA: TGTGCCAGCAGCTCCCCGGGAGGGCGGGTCGGGGGCACTGAAGCTTTCTTT. Translated: CASSSPGGRVGGTEAFF. Combining the CDR3 with reference TRBV7-9 and TRBJ1-1 gives the whole variable domain DTGVSQNPRHKITKRGQNVTFRCDPISEHNRLYWYRQTLGQGPEFLTYFQNEAQLEKSRLLSDRFSAERPKGSFSTLEIQRTEQGDSAMYLCASSSPGGRVGGTEAFFGQGTRLTVV.

This clonotype has ten or more counts. The V call is TRBV5-5, the J call TRBJ2-3; D call uncertain. Trimming cost V 5 bases and J 6 bases, with 7 bases left between them. CDR1 is SGHKS and CDR2 is YYEKEE in the germline V gene (reference sequence). The CDR3 is 11 residues long. CDR3 sequence: CASRSWDTQYF. CDR3 sequence (DNA): TGTGCCAGCAGGTCTTGGGATACGCAGTATTTT. The full variable domain, rest sourced from reference TRBV5-5 and TRBJ2-3, is DAGVTQSPTHLIKTRGQQVTLRCSPISGHKSVSWYQQVLGQGPQFIFQYYEKEERGRGNFPDRFSARQFPNYSSELNVNALLLGDSALYLCASRSWDTQYFGPGTRLTVL.

This clonotype was observed a handful of times. J is TRBJ2-2 and V is TRBV5-7, with D perhaps TRBD1 or TRBD2 (5 bases each). TRBV5-7 is marked as an open reading frame, function uncertain. V was cut by 3 bases and J by 4 bases, with 7 bases left in between. CDR3 size: 13 residues. The CDR3 DNA is TGTGCCAGCAGCTCGGGGCCCACCGGGGAGCTGTTTTTT. Translating gives CASSSGPTGELFF.

This clonotype was detected only a few times. The V and J genes are TRBV5-1 and TRBJ2-3, with 8 bases lining up with TRBD1. There are 16 residues in the CDR3. The germline gives CDR1 SGHRS, CDR2 YFSETQ. V was pared by 4 bases and J by 6 bases, with 13 bases of the junction left unmatched. The CDR3 protein is CASSIIGQGGSDTQYF. The CDR3 DNA follows: TGCGCCAGCAGCATAATAGGACAGGGAGGATCGGATACGCAGTATTTT.

There are many counts of this clonotype. V usage is TRBV7-9 and J usage is TRBJ1-1, with a tentative D call TRBD1 (6 bases). The CDR3 covers 13 residues. V lost 5 bases to trimming and J lost 4 bases, with 11 bases between them. Germline V lookup: CDR1 SEHNR, CDR2 FQNEAQ (reference sequence). The CDR3 protein is CASSPPGVTEAFF. CDR3 nucleotide sequence: TGTGCCAGCAGCCCGCCAGGGGTCACTGAAGCTTTCTTT.

There are a few counts of this clonotype. This chain connects TRBV11-2 to TRBJ2-5; 11 bases fit TRBD2. The J segment lost 5 bases and the V segment lost 0 bases, leaving 8 bases of the junction unmatched. This CDR3 contains 17 residues. CDR1 and CDR2 (germline): SGHAT, FQNNGV. The CDR3 DNA follows: TGTGCCAGCAGCTTAGAGGTAGCGGGGGGGCCTAGGGAGACCCAGTACTTC. Protein: CASSLEVAGGPRETQYF.

V gene TRBV6-1 combines with J gene TRBJ2-7, with D perhaps matching TRBD1 (5 bases). The CDR3 runs 13 residues. The ends were cut back, 6 bases at V and 5 bases at J, with 14 bases in the middle. Germline V CDR1 and CDR2: MNHNS, SASEGT. The CDR3 DNA is TGTGCCAGCAGCCCCGCTGGGGCGGACGAGCAGTACTTC. It codes for CASSPAGADEQYF.

The sample holds a few counts of this clonotype. The chain employs TRBV5-1 and TRBJ2-3, with D maybe TRBD2 (6 bases). The germline V gene encodes CDR1 SGHRS and CDR2 YFSETQ. CDR3 length: 16 residues. Trimming left V 2 bases short and J 5 bases short, with 18 bases between. The CDR3 bases are TGCGCCAGCAGCTTCCAGTGGATTAGGAGGGGAGATACGCAGTATTTT. It codes for CASSFQWIRRGDTQYF.